This TCR beta chain derives from a study of blood T cells in healthy people across ages. Across the study: Capture by template switching was about one barcoded beta molecule per two T cells.

Every donor provided 9.5 to 10 milliliters of peripheral blood. Primed by a sample-barcoded 5' primer and a J-beta primer mix, a second PCR proceeded for about 6 to 11 cycles. MiXCR, applied by TCRdb to the 5' RACE reads, yields one record per CDR3 protein. Of about 640,000 distinct CDR3 sequences in the sample, less than 35% were seen once. Overall study findings and caveats: A roughly linear age-dependent decrease characterized TCR beta diversity per million T cells.

The sample holds a few counts of this clonotype. What it binds is not known. Trimming cost V 6 bases and J 3 bases; bases outside gene matches: 21. Per the germline V gene, CDR1 is SNHLY and CDR2 is FYNNEI. The length of the CDR3 is 20 residues. This TCR was sampled from a woman at least 80 years old in good health. The rearrangement joins TRBV2 to TRBJ2-5; 11 nucleotides agree with TRBD1. Sequencing input: blood. Here the CDR3 DNA reads TGTGCCAGCAGCCCGACCCCGGGACAGGGGGAAAGGGATGGGGAAGAGACCCAGTACTTC. This encodes CASSPTPGQGERDGEETQYF.